Detailed here is one T cell receptor (beta chain). Its antigen remains undetermined. No base-level quality is on record; no much larger clone is a single base apart. V and J are truncated by 5 bases and 5 bases respectively, leaving an intervening sequence of 15 bases. The CDR3 spans 15 residues, from the cysteine through the phenylalanine. CDR3 DNA only is kept here, 45 bases in frame from base 1. CDR1 and CDR2, looked up from the germline V gene, are SGHTA and FQGNSA. A MiSeq instrument was used for deep resolution sequencing, which targeted depths ranging from 1 in 1 million up to 1 in 200,000 T cells, with coverage averaging 10x for each clonotype. The immunoSEQ hsTCRB Kit was used to generate TCR beta libraries. As for how the authors treated the data: The data were analyzed with ImmunoSEQ Analyzer and ImmunoSEQ Data Assistant, and V, D and J gene assignments followed IMGT definitions. Clonality was computed as one minus normalized Shannon entropy of productive rearrangement frequencies, ranging from 0 to 1. Only overrepresented clonotypes making up at least 0.05% of each patient's repertoire were included in the public clonotype analysis. Approximately 13 age-matched healthy donor repertoires from immuneACCESS served as clonality controls. TCRdb limited this immuneACCESS table to in-frame rearrangements with V and J called. A share of clones is missing; checked studies link under half to unresolved V genes, and the rest is unexplained. The DNA was the basis for D and trimming; V, J and clone size are from that table. In this sample the table shows some 200,000 clones, about 72% of which occur a single time. The top ten clonotypes cover 13% of the sample.

The record originates from a study of cytotoxic CD8 clonotypes in ibrutinib-treated CLL (dated by TCRdb to about 2021). Concerning the study at large: The cohort had about a dozen relapsed/refractory and under 16 treatment-naive patients; some 17 were IGHV unmutated. Samples averaged around 280,000 productive templates and tens of thousands of productive rearrangements. Every remission and progressive disease sample was obtained while ibrutinib was still being received by the patients. Of the 90 or so participants in the trial, 25 to 30 had longitudinal samples available. Cryopreserved peripheral blood mononuclear cells were collected at three points: before therapy, at response, and at either sustained remission or disease progression. Partial responses were observed in 24 patients and complete responses in 2; after a median follow-up of around 64 months, remission was maintained in about 15 patients and progression was observed in roughly twelve. Response samples were obtained after a median of roughly 13 months of treatment, with a range of roughly 6 to 40 months.

What the work shows at the level of the full study, not this receptor alone: Baseline clonality exceeded that of age-matched healthy donors and correlated strongly with circulating CD8+ T-cell counts. Sampling times were not matched between sustained-remission and progressing patients, and lymph node repertoires were not studied. Clonality increased at ibrutinib response, stayed stable in sustained remission, and fell back toward baseline at progression. Public clonotypes were rare and either shrank or stayed stable during treatment, and the rise in clonality at ibrutinib response reflected expansion of private clonotypes.

The label giving this sample's time point can be read as: approximately 2 years on ibrutinib. Approximately 2 micrograms of genomic DNA were extracted from cryopreserved PBMCs for TCR beta library preparation. Longitudinal blood samples from CLL patients on ibrutinib monotherapy underwent high-throughput TCR beta sequencing. The patients were enrolled in a single-center, open-label phase 2 trial of ibrutinib monotherapy. The sample in question was PBMCs, obtained after 24 months of ibrutinib treatment. The source of this sequence is a human donor with chronic lymphocytic leukemia. Here the chain combines TRBV7-2 and TRBJ2-2; D gene: possibly TRBD2, on 5 matching bases. The sequenced DNA is TGTGCCAGCAGCCCGGACTCCCCCAGGACCGGGGAGCTGTTTTTT. The encoded protein is CASSPDSPRTGELFF.